Here is one T cell receptor beta chain with its context. What it binds is unknown. The sample is drawn from a study of cytomegalovirus exposure and HLA in healthy donors. The wider study: Of the donors genotyped, several hundred in all, about 80% fell in the Caucasian-associated ancestry cluster.

Donors were ostensibly healthy at sampling, although undocumented immune exposures were probable. The PCR contained 60 Vbeta and 13 Jbeta primers. Generated by immunoSEQ multiplex PCR, the TCRdb table keeps only in-frame clones and is missing some. Its table lists roughly 45,000 clones. V shed 2 bases and J shed 5 bases, with 15 bases lying between them. Germline V gene lookup returns CDR1 MNHNS and CDR2 SASEGT. There are 15 residues in the CDR3. Study-level findings and limits: Among TCR beta chains, those listed as cytomegalovirus-associated numbered roughly 150.

The material sequenced was PBMCs. The receptor comes from a woman aged 30 to 39 in good health and CMV-seronegative. The chain links TRBV6-1 to TRBJ1-1; TRBD1 might be the D (5 bases). CDR3 sequence (DNA): TGTGCCAGCAGTGAACGTGGGCAGGGAAAGACTGAAGCTTTCTTT. The encoded protein is CASSERGQGKTEAFF.